Following are 26 T cell receptor beta chains from one sample sequenced in a study of control samples from healthy donors and cancer patients (dated by TCRdb to about 2020). The library was prepared using the immunoSEQ multiplex PCR assay. Here the immuneACCESS table is served through TCRdb, limited to in-frame sequences with V and J called. Missing clones are a known gap in these copies; in checked studies unresolved V genes cover under half, and the rest lacks a known reason. The sample data list 150,000 to 200,000 clones, and around nine tenths of these were observed just once. Around 5.1% of the sample lies in the top ten. The sample comprised blood. Receptor source: a woman aged 25 to 45 in good health.

Only one count was recorded for this clone. The gene calls are TRBV27 and TRBJ2-6; no reliable D call. The CDR3 contains 14 residues. Trimming left V 3 bases short and J 0 bases short, with 3 bases between. Germline CDR1 reads MNHEY; CDR2 reads SMNVEV (reference sequence). The DNA of the CDR3 is TGTGCCAGCAGTTTTAACTCTGGGGCCAACGTCCTGACTTTC. Its translation: CASSFNSGANVLTF.

The sample holds a few counts of this clone. The chain uses TRBV18 and TRBJ1-2, with D unclear. CDR1 is KGHSH, CDR2 LQKENI, per germline. The CDR3 runs 14 residues. The V and J ends lost 0 bases and 8 bases respectively, with 13 bases between them. DNA of the CDR3: TGTGCCAGCTCACCACCCTCAGACCCCTGGGGCTACACCTTC. It translates to CASSPPSDPWGYTF.

V usage is TRBV18 and J usage is TRBJ2-1; D is possibly TRBD1 (6 bases). The CDR3 totals 15 residues. The ends were cut back, 5 bases at V and 0 bases at J, with 11 bases in the middle. The germline CDR1 and CDR2 sequences are KGHSH and LQKENI. CDR3 residues: CASSGQPSSYNEQFF. The CDR3 DNA is TGTGCCAGCTCAGGACAGCCAAGCTCCTACAATGAGCAGTTCTTC.

J is TRBJ2-1 and V is TRBV5-1, with D possibly matching TRBD1 (6 bases). V lost 4 bases and J lost 4, with 12 bases in between. The germline CDR1 and CDR2 sequences are SGHRS and YFSETQ. The length of the CDR3 is 14 residues. The CDR3 reads CASSLDSNYNEQFF. The DNA of the CDR3 is TGCGCCAGCAGCCTGGACAGCAATTACAATGAGCAGTTCTTC.

J is TRBJ1-5 and V is TRBV2; D is uncertain. There are 15 residues in the CDR3. Trimming removed 0 bases at V and 0 bases at J, with 6 bases between. The germline gives CDR1 SNHLY, CDR2 FYNNEI. The CDR3 region has the DNA TGTGCCAGCAGTGAAGCCAGATATAGCAATCAGCCCCAGCATTTT. Amino acid sequence: CASSEARYSNQPQHF.

The V and J genes are TRBV4-1 and TRBJ2-7; the D gene is possibly TRBD2 (7 bases). The length of the CDR3 is 15 residues. Germline V gene data show CDR1 as MGHRA and CDR2 as YSYEKL. Trimming stripped 3 bases from V and 11 bases from J, with 23 bases between. CDR3 protein: CASSQTLRGATEKYF. DNA of the CDR3: TGCGCCAGCAGCCAGACACTCCGGGGGGCGACGGAGAAGTACTTC.

In its sample, this clone was seen once. The chain is built from TRBV2 and TRBJ2-5; no clear D. Trimming pared 2 bases from V and 7 bases from J, leaving 8 bases between. This CDR3 spans 12 amino acids. Germline V gives CDR1 SNHLY, CDR2 FYNNEI. The CDR3 loop reads CASSEYPGTQYF. The CDR3 region has the DNA TGTGCCAGCAGTGAATACCCAGGGACCCAGTACTTC.

This clone occurred a few times. V and J are TRBV4-1 and TRBJ2-1; D gene uncertain. Germline-derived CDR1 and CDR2 are MGHRA and YSYEKL. Trimming took off 0 bases at V and 6 bases at J, with 15 bases between the two ends. This CDR3 has 16 amino acids. Here the CDR3 DNA reads TGCGCCAGCAGCCAAGACCCCAGAAATGGACGCAATGAGCAGTTCTTC. This gives the protein CASSQDPRNGRNEQFF.

The chain uses TRBV12-3 or TRBV12-4 and TRBJ2-7; unclear D gene. Trimming removed 6 bases from V and 4 bases from J, with 7 bases in between. The CDR3 is made up of 11 amino acids. CDR3 amino acids: CASSPPYEQYV. CDR3 in DNA: TGTGCCAGCAGCCCACCATACGAGCAGTACGTC.

In nucleotides, the CDR3 is TGTGCCAGCAGTGTAGCGATTGAAGCTTTCTTT. Protein sequence: CASSVAIEAFF. The chain couples TRBV2 to TRBJ1-1; D is ambiguous. The CDR3 is 11 residues long. CDR1 is SNHLY, CDR2 FYNNEI, per germline. V dropped 4 bases and J dropped 7 bases, with 7 bases sitting between them.

This sequence joins TRBV11-2 and TRBJ1-1; D not resolved. V lost 4 bases and J lost 10, with 19 bases in between. The CDR3 is 14 residues long. Germline V CDR1 and CDR2: SGHAT, FQNNGV. In DNA form, the CDR3 reads TGTGCCAGCAGCTCTATGGTTGGGTTTGGCGGAGCTTTCTTT. Translating it yields CASSSMVGFGGAFF.

V and J are TRBV18 and TRBJ1-2; perhaps TRBD1 as D (5 bases). V lost 3 bases and J 4 bases, leaving 12 bases between the germline ends. The CDR3 spans 14 residues. Germline-derived CDR1 and CDR2 are KGHSH and LQKENI. The CDR3 DNA follows: TGTGCCAGCTCACCTAATGCAGGGAGCTATGGCTACACCTTC. This translates into CASSPNAGSYGYTF.

The CDR3 sequence: CASSSRGGRPNEQFF. In DNA form, the CDR3 reads TGTGCCAGCAGCTCCCGGGGGGGCAGGCCCAATGAGCAGTTCTTC. This sequence joins TRBV11-3 and TRBJ2-1, with 8 nucleotides matching TRBD2. The CDR3 spans 15 residues. Germline loops: CDR1 SGHNT, CDR2 YENEEA. The J segment lost 6 bases and the V segment lost 4 bases, leaving 8 bases of the junction unmatched.

The V gene is TRBV10-3, the J gene TRBJ1-2, with D perhaps matching TRBD1 (6 bases). Trimming removed 1 base from V and 4 bases from J, with 16 bases in between. Germline V gene data show CDR1 as ENHRY and CDR2 as SYGVKD. This CDR3 contains 16 residues. CDR3 protein: CAISEFPTSGAYGYTF. CDR3 bases: TGTGCCATCAGTGAGTTTCCGACCTCGGGGGCCTATGGCTACACCTTC.

The V and J genes are TRBV7-9 and TRBJ2-3, with a possible D match to TRBD1 (5 bases). V lost 5 bases to trimming and J lost 2 bases, with 14 bases between them. The CDR3 is made up of 15 amino acids. The germline V gene encodes CDR1 SEHNR and CDR2 FQNEAQ (reference sequence). CDR3 nucleotides: TGTGCCAGCAGCAAACTACAGGTTACCACAGATACGCAGTATTTT. Encoded protein: CASSKLQVTTDTQYF.

This clone was recorded only once. The chain is built from TRBV4-1 and TRBJ2-2; perhaps TRBD1 as D (5 bases). Germline-derived CDR1 and CDR2 are MGHRA and YSYEKL. V was shortened by 0 bases and J by 9 bases, with 14 bases between the two germline ends. The CDR3 covers 15 residues. In DNA form, the CDR3 reads TGCGCCAGCAGCCAAGATACGTCAGGGCCCCGGGAGCTGTTTTTT. It codes for CASSQDTSGPRELFF.

The chain links TRBV19 to TRBJ2-5, with a weak D call TRBD2 (5 bases). The CDR3 runs to 20 residues. Germline V gives CDR1 LNHDA, CDR2 SQIVND (reference sequence). V dropped 3 bases and J dropped 0 bases, with 26 bases sitting between them. The CDR3 bases are TGTGCCAGTAGTATGTCCGTAATGGGATGGGAGCTGACGCACCAAGAGACCCAGTACTTC. Its translation is CASSMSVMGWELTHQETQYF.

This chain joins TRBV5-1 and TRBJ1-1; D is ambiguous. The CDR3 consists of 14 residues. The ends were cut back, 0 bases at V and 6 bases at J, with 12 bases in the middle. Germline V gives CDR1 SGHRS, CDR2 YFSETQ. CDR3 bases: TGCGCCAGCAGCTTGGGCGGCATAATAGCTGAAGCTTTCTTT. This sequence encodes CASSLGGIIAEAFF.

V is TRBV7-9 and J is TRBJ2-7, with D possibly called TRBD1 or TRBD2 (7 bases each). Germline CDR1 SEHNR, CDR2 FQNEAQ (reference sequence). CDR3 length equals 19 residues. V was cut by 1 base and J by 2 bases, with 24 bases left in between. In DNA, the CDR3 is TGTGCCAGCAGCTTAGAGTTCTCCAGGGGGGGAAAAGGAGCCTACGAGCAGTACTTC. Residues: CASSLEFSRGGKGAYEQYF.

This clone occurred once. The rearrangement uses TRBV10-3 and TRBJ2-1; D gene ambiguous. Germline V gives CDR1 ENHRY, CDR2 SYGVKD. V was cut by 0 bases and J by 4 bases, with 7 bases left in between. The CDR3 has 14 amino acids. CDR3 bases: TGTGCCATCAGTGAGTCCCGCGAGTACAATGAGCAGTTCTTC. Encoded protein: CAISESREYNEQFF.

The chain joins TRBV7-9 to TRBJ1-2, with D perhaps matching TRBD1 (5 bases). Germline values: CDR1 SEHNR, CDR2 FQNEAQ (reference sequence). V lost 1 base and J lost 4, with 7 bases in between. The CDR3 consists of 13 residues. CDR3 region: CASSLGQIYGYTF. The CDR3 DNA reads as TGTGCCAGCAGCTTAGGACAGATCTATGGCTACACCTTC.

This rearrangement joins TRBV15 to TRBJ2-1; D gene ambiguous. The CDR3 sequence is 15 residues long. V dropped 3 bases and J dropped 0 bases, with 9 bases sitting between them. CDR1 is LNHNV and CDR2 is YYDKDF in the germline V gene (reference sequence). CDR3 coding DNA: TGTGCCACCAGCAGTACCCCGAGCTCCTACAATGAGCAGTTCTTC. It yields the protein CATSSTPSSYNEQFF. The full variable domain, with the rest looked up from reference TRBV15 and TRBJ2-1, is DAMVIQNPRYQVTQFGKPVTLSCSQTLNHNVMYWYQQKSSQAPKLLFHYYDKDFNNEADTPDNFQSRRPNTSFCFLDIRSPGLGDTAMYLCATSSTPSSYNEQFFGPGTRLTVL.

This chain uses TRBV7-2 with TRBJ2-1, with D maybe TRBD2 (5 bases). Germline CDR1 reads SGHTA; CDR2 reads FQGNSA. The V gene lost 5 bases and the J gene lost 3 bases, with 14 bases spanning the gap. The CDR3 extends over 15 amino acids. The chain's CDR3 is CASSAERHHYNEQFF. Written as DNA, the CDR3 is TGTGCCAGCAGCGCCGAGCGGCACCACTACAATGAGCAGTTCTTC.

V usage is TRBV10-3 and J usage is TRBJ1-5, with 9 bases matching TRBD1. This CDR3 region has 15 residues. The junction had 3 bases not matched to a gene; V was cut back by 4 bases and J by 2 bases. Per germline, CDR1 ENHRY and CDR2 SYGVKD. DNA of the CDR3: TGTGCCATCAGTGTCGACAGGGGGGGCAATCAGCCCCAGCATTTT. The encoded protein is CAISVDRGGNQPQHF.

This clone showed up just a few times. CDR3 residues: CASSKRTSVVGDTQYF. The CDR3 coding sequence is TGTGCCAGCAGCAAACGGACTAGCGTTGTAGGAGATACGCAGTATTTT. This rearrangement joins TRBV7-2 to TRBJ2-3, with 9 nucleotides matching TRBD2. The V and J ends lost 5 bases and 5 bases, in that order; junction bases with no gene match: 11. Looked up from germline, CDR1 is SGHTA and CDR2 is FQGNSA. The CDR3 loop spans 16 amino acids.

The CDR3: CASSFTDQPQHF. The CDR3 DNA sequence: TGTGCCAGCAGTTTCACCGATCAGCCCCAGCATTTT. The chain has TRBV12-3 or TRBV12-4 and TRBJ1-5; D is ambiguous. The CDR3 has 12 residues. V lost 3 bases and J lost 5, with 5 bases in between.